This TCR beta chain was sequenced in a study of blood T cell repertoires in COVID-19. Data came from immunoSEQ multiplex PCR; TCRdb stores just in-frame clones and leaves some out. The profile shows roughly 80,000 clones, around 90% of them singletons. The CDR3 has 16 amino acids. From germline, CDR1 is LNHDA and CDR2 SQIVND (reference sequence). Trimming removed 5 bases from V and 5 bases from J; junction bases left unmatched: 11. Source material: peripheral blood. The clonotype originates from a woman of 80 years or more with active or convalescent COVID-19. The chain carries TRBV19 and TRBJ2-2, with 7 bases lining up with TRBD2. The DNA of the CDR3 is TGTGCCAGTAGTCCGGCTAATCCCGGGAGGACCGGGGAGCTGTTTTTT. Translated, it gives CASSPANPGRTGELFF.